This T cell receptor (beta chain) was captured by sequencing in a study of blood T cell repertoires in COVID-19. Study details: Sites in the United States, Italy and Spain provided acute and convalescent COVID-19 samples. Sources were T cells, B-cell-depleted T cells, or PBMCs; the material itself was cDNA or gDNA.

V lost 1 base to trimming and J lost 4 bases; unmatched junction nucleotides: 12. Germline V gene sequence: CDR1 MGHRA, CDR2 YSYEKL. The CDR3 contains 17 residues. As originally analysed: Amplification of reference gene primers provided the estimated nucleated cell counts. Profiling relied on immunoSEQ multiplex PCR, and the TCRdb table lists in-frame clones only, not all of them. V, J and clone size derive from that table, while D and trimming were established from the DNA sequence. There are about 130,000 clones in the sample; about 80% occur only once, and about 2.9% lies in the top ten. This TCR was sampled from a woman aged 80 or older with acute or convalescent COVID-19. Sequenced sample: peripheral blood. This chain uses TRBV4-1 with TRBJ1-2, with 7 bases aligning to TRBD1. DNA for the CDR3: TGCGCCAGCAGCCAAGGTGTTAGGGGGCGAATAGGCTATGGCTACACCTTC. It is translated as CASSQGVRGRIGYGYTF.